This is a list of T cell receptor beta chains from one sample in a study of T cell responses to AZD1222 COVID-19 vaccine. The protocol was immunoSEQ multiplex PCR, while the TCRdb copy is restricted to in-frame clones and leaves out a portion. Among about 120,000 clones listed, approximately 88% were seen once. Sequenced material: peripheral blood, taken on day 0 of AZD1222 vaccination. The receptors derive from an adult in good health. CDR3s include the opening cysteine and the closing phenylalanine or tryptophan. The D gene is left open where the match is weak. Rows give clone size only sometimes, using once, few, many, or a class for an expanded clone.

d_gene,len,abundance,v_gene,j_gene,CDR3aa,CDR3nt
NA,14,NA,TRBV27,TRBJ2-3,CASTGEGPTDTQYF,TGTGCCAGCACGGGAGAGGGGCCCACAGATACGCAGTATTTT
NA,15,NA,TRBV2,TRBJ1-1,CATKDSLYMNTEAFF,TGTGCCACCAAAGACAGCTTATACATGAACACTGAAGCTTTCTTT
NA,17,NA,TRBV4-1,TRBJ1-5,CASSQEPRAQAAGPQHF,TGCGCCAGCAGCCAAGAACCCCGGGCACAGGCCGCAGGGCCCCAGCATTTT
NA,15,NA,TRBV3-1/TRBV3-2,TRBJ1-1,CASSQDTMGGRGAFF,TGTGCCAGCAGCCAAGATACTATGGGGGGGCGCGGAGCTTTCTTT
TRBD1,16,NA,TRBV30,TRBJ1-2,CAWTPLPGTGWDGYTF,TGTGCCTGGACCCCACTGCCAGGGACAGGGTGGGATGGCTACACCTTC
NA,13,NA,TRBV30,TRBJ1-1,CAWSEQSSTEAFF,TGTGCCTGGAGTGAGCAGTCGAGCACTGAAGCTTTCTTT
NA,14,once,TRBV11-1,TRBJ2-5,CASSLDSAGGTQYF,TGTGCCAGCAGTTTGGACTCCGCCGGAGGGACCCAGTACTTC
TRBD1,15,NA,TRBV6-5,TRBJ1-6,CASRGQGNKNSPLHF,TGTGCCAGCAGGGGACAGGGAAATAAGAATTCACCCCTCCACTTT
NA,19,NA,TRBV21-1,TRBJ2-3,CASSKTRLAGGSSTDTQYF,TGTGCCAGCAGCAAAACGAGACTAGCGGGGGGAAGTAGCACAGATACGCAGTATTTT
NA,13,NA,TRBV5-6,TRBJ1-1,CASSPYTNTEAFF,TGTGCCAGCAGCCCGTACACGAACACTGAAGCTTTCTTT
NA,14,NA,TRBV9,TRBJ1-2,CASSVGQAPGGYTF,TGTGCCAGCAGCGTAGGACAGGCCCCCGGGGGCTACACCTTC
NA,13,NA,TRBV5-6,TRBJ2-5,CASSRGIEETQYF,TGTGCCAGCAGCCGAGGAATAGAAGAGACCCAGTACTTC
NA,12,NA,TRBV5-8,TRBJ1-1,CASSRLVLEAFF,TGTGCCAGCAGCCGATTAGTGTTGGAGGCTTTCTTT
TRBD2,15,NA,TRBV5-1,TRBJ2-1,CASSLVAGSYNEQFF,TGCGCCAGCAGCTTGGTAGCGGGGTCGTACAATGAGCAGTTCTTC
NA,13,NA,TRBV3-1/TRBV3-2,TRBJ1-5,CASSQEQNQPQHF,TGTGCCAGCAGCCAAGAACAGAATCAGCCCCAGCATTTT
NA,12,NA,TRBV6-5,TRBJ2-7,CASSLNRFEQYF,TGTGCCAGCAGCCTAAACAGGTTCGAGCAGTACTTC
NA,16,NA,TRBV6-2/TRBV6-3,TRBJ1-2,CASSPKGTAMKHGYTF,TGTGCCAGCAGTCCGAAGGGGACCGCGATGAAGCATGGCTACACCTTC
TRBD1,15,NA,TRBV15,TRBJ2-3,CATSSLDRLEDTQYF,TGTGCCACCAGCAGTTTGGACAGGTTGGAGGATACGCAGTATTTT
NA,13,NA,TRBV18,TRBJ1-1,CASSPLEGVEAFF,TGTGCCAGCTCACCATTGGAGGGAGTAGAAGCTTTCTTT
NA,20,NA,TRBV18,TRBJ1-6,CASSPRQTNSRSSYNSPLHF,TGTGCCAGCTCACCACGACAAACGAATTCAAGAAGCTCCTATAATTCACCCCTCCACTTT
NA,15,NA,TRBV19,TRBJ1-3,CASKPLSGAGNTIYF,TGTGCCAGTAAGCCACTCTCAGGGGCTGGAAACACCATATATTTT
TRBD1,16,NA,TRBV11-2,TRBJ2-7,CASSLVGQGKRGEQYF,TGTGCCAGCAGCTTAGTGGGACAGGGCAAACGGGGTGAGCAGTACTTC
TRBD1,15,NA,TRBV4-2,TRBJ1-2,CASKHVAGGMGGYTF,TGTGCCAGCAAGCACGTGGCAGGGGGTATGGGGGGCTACACCTTC
NA,15,NA,TRBV5-6,TRBJ2-2,CASSLDPINTGELFF,TGTGCCAGCAGCTTGGACCCCATTAACACCGGGGAGCTGTTTTTT
NA,12,NA,TRBV7-6,TRBJ2-5,CASSPTEETQYF,TGTGCCAGCAGTCCAACGGAGGAGACCCAGTACTTC
NA,15,NA,TRBV21-1,TRBJ1-4,CASSKGSPGPEKLFF,TGTGCCAGCAGCAAAGGGTCGCCAGGGCCCGAAAAACTGTTTTTT
NA,15,few,TRBV6-5,TRBJ1-1,CASSYSGVSNTEAFF,TGTGCCAGCAGTTACTCGGGGGTGTCGAACACTGAAGCTTTCTTT
TRBD1,11,NA,TRBV20-1,TRBJ2-1,CSANRGHEQFF,TGCAGTGCCAACAGGGGCCATGAGCAGTTCTTC
NA,15,NA,TRBV3-1/TRBV3-2,TRBJ2-5,CASSQEIGAQETQYF,TGTGCCAGCAGCCAAGAGATCGGGGCCCAAGAGACCCAGTACTTC
TRBD2,14,NA,TRBV3-1/TRBV3-2,TRBJ2-1,CASSDLAGGKGPFF,TGTGCCAGCAGCGACTTAGCGGGTGGGAAGGGGCCGTTCTTC
NA,14,NA,TRBV27,TRBJ1-1,CASSFFGTTTEAFF,TGTGCCAGCAGTTTTTTTGGAACCACCACTGAAGCTTTCTTT
NA,13,NA,TRBV24-1,TRBJ2-3,CATRNSNTDTQYF,TGTGCCACCAGGAACTCAAACACAGATACGCAGTATTTT
NA,15,NA,TRBV20-1,TRBJ1-5,CSASIHLYSNQPQHF,TGCAGTGCCAGTATACACCTCTATAGCAATCAGCCCCAGCATTTT
NA,13,NA,TRBV7-9,TRBJ2-7,CASSSIDSYEQYF,TGTGCCAGCAGCTCCATCGACTCCTACGAGCAGTACTTC
NA,15,NA,TRBV6-6,TRBJ1-6,CASSYGQAYNSPLHF,TGTGCCAGCAGTTACGGGCAGGCCTATAATTCACCCCTCCACTTT
TRBD1,14,NA,TRBV27,TRBJ1-1,CASSPRTGYNEAFF,TGTGCCAGCAGTCCGCGGACAGGTTACAATGAAGCTTTCTTT
NA,17,NA,TRBV19,TRBJ1-2,CASSIDSRVKRLYGYTF,TGTGCCAGTAGTATCGACAGCCGAGTTAAAAGATTATATGGCTACACCTTC
NA,15,once,TRBV10-2,TRBJ2-7,CASSDFTAGFYEQYF,TGCGCCAGCAGTGATTTCACAGCGGGTTTCTACGAGCAGTACTTC
TRBD2,15,NA,TRBV19,TRBJ2-5,CASMRSGGYQETQYF,TGTGCCAGTATGCGAAGCGGGGGGTACCAAGAGACCCAGTACTTC
TRBD1,13,NA,TRBV7-2,TRBJ1-2,CASTKPPDREYTF,TGTGCCAGCACAAAACCCCCAGACAGGGAGTACACCTTC
NA,15,NA,TRBV3-1/TRBV3-2,TRBJ1-6,CASSQGQGLGSPLHF,TGTGCCAGCAGCCAGGGTCAGGGGTTAGGATCACCCCTCCACTTT
TRBD2,11,NA,TRBV30,TRBJ2-7,CAWGQGGKQYF,TGTGCCTGGGGTCAGGGAGGGAAGCAGTACTTC
TRBD2,16,NA,TRBV27,TRBJ2-1,CASSLYLAGDYNEQFF,TGTGCCAGCAGTTTATACCTAGCGGGGGACTACAATGAGCAGTTCTTC
NA,13,NA,TRBV27,TRBJ1-3,CASSSFPGNTIYF,TGTGCCAGCAGTTCCTTCCCTGGAAACACCATATATTTT
NA,13,NA,TRBV19,TRBJ1-5,CATGRQNNQPQHF,TGTGCGACCGGCCGACAGAATAATCAGCCCCAGCATTTT
NA,11,NA,TRBV5-1,TRBJ2-5,CASSSRETQYF,TGCGCCAGCAGCAGCAGGGAGACCCAGTACTTC
NA,16,few,TRBV4-2,TRBJ2-7,CASSQVGRVGRYEQYF,TGTGCCAGCAGCCAAGTGGGCAGGGTGGGACGGTACGAGCAGTACTTC
TRBD2,18,NA,TRBV9,TRBJ2-2,CASSPRHGGGANTGELFF,TGTGCCAGCAGCCCCCGTCATGGCGGGGGTGCGAACACCGGGGAGCTGTTTTTT
NA,15,NA,TRBV7-9,TRBJ1-4,CASSPTSATNEKLFF,TGTGCCAGCAGCCCCACCTCGGCAACTAATGAAAAACTGTTTTTT
NA,12,NA,TRBV5-6,TRBJ1-5,CASSLSNQPQHF,TGTGCCAGCAGCCTCAGCAATCAGCCCCAGCATTTT
NA,10,NA,TRBV30,TRBJ1-2,CAWGGYGYTF,TGTGCCTGGGGAGGTTATGGCTACACCTTC
NA,14,NA,TRBV10-3,TRBJ2-5,CAISSRGGEETQYF,TGTGCCATCAGCAGCAGGGGAGGGGAAGAGACCCAGTACTTC
NA,13,NA,TRBV7-9,TRBJ1-6,CASSLDYREPLHF,TGTGCCAGCAGCTTAGATTATCGGGAACCCCTCCACTTT